The 23 T cell receptor beta chains below come from one sample, sequenced in a study of blood T cells in healthy people across ages. With a J-beta primer mix and a sample-barcoded 5' primer, a second PCR ran roughly 6 to 11 cycles. In TCRdb, the 5' RACE reads were re-called with MiXCR into one record per CDR3 protein. The sample has some 1,800,000 distinct CDR3 sequences, about 39% seen once; the top ten hold roughly 23%. The sequencing sample was made of blood. The receptor source for this set is a human donor in good health.

This clonotype showed up just a few times. V usage is TRBV24-1 and J usage is TRBJ2-1; 9 nucleotides line up with TRBD2. Trimming cost V 5 bases and J 9 bases; bases outside gene matches: 16. The V gene's germline CDR1 is KGHDR and CDR2 SFDVKD. This CDR3 comprises 17 residues. The CDR3 loop is CATSAGKGTSMFGEQFF. The CDR3 DNA reads TGTGCCACCAGTGCGGGTAAGGGGACTAGCATGTTCGGTGAGCAGTTCTTC.

The chain has TRBV20-1 and TRBJ2-1, with TRBD2 matching 15 bases. The CDR3 has 17 residues. Germline CDR1 DFQATT, CDR2 SNEGSKA (reference sequence). With 3 bases clipped from V and 1 base from J, the junction kept 4 bases outside the gene matches. CDR3 in DNA: TGCAGTGCTAGGGGGACTAGCGGGGGGCTGTCCTACAATGAGCAGTTCTTC. This sequence encodes CSARGTSGGLSYNEQFF.

V usage is TRBV20-1 and J usage is TRBJ2-4; D uncertain. The germline V gene encodes CDR1 DFQATT and CDR2 SNEGSKA (reference sequence). The CDR3 is 14 amino acids. V lost 0 bases to trimming and J lost 6 bases, with 12 bases between them. This CDR3 reads CSARDLGGRNIQYF. In DNA form, the CDR3 reads TGCAGTGCTAGAGATCTTGGTGGCAGAAACATTCAGTACTTC.

This clonotype was recorded a few times. The gene calls are TRBV7-2 and TRBJ2-7, with D possibly TRBD1 on 6 matching bases. This CDR3 is 15 amino acids long. Germline assignment: CDR1 SGHTA and CDR2 FQGNSA. Between the trimmed V and J ends, which lost 5 bases and 3 bases, there was a span of 17 bases. CDR3 amino acids: CASSRTERPFYEQYF. CDR3 DNA sequence: TGTGCCAGCAGCCGGACAGAGAGACCTTTCTACGAGCAGTACTTC.

This sequence joins TRBV6-6 and TRBJ2-3; D gene unclear. Germline CDR1 MNHNY, CDR2 SVGAGI (reference sequence). The V and J ends lost 0 bases and 2 bases respectively, with 12 bases between them. This CDR3 is 16 amino acids long. CDR3 loop: CASSYSQPLYTDTQYF. CDR3 DNA sequence: TGTGCCAGCAGTTACTCCCAGCCCCTTTACACAGATACGCAGTATTTT.

The CDR3 reads CASSLAVGGSEAFF. For the CDR3, the DNA is TGTGCCAGCAGCTTAGCAGTGGGGGGCTCTGAAGCTTTCTTT. J is TRBJ1-1 and V is TRBV7-9; tentatively, D is TRBD1 (6 bases). CDR1 is SEHNR, CDR2 FQNEAQ, per germline (reference sequence). Deletions cut 0 bases from V and 6 bases from J, with 11 bases between. This CDR3 spans 14 amino acids.

The CDR3 bases are TGCGCCAGCAGCCAAGATCCGCGGGGTGGCAGTACTAACTATGGCTACACCTTC. It encodes CASSQDPRGGSTNYGYTF. The V call is TRBV4-1, the J call TRBJ1-2; D is unresolved. Germline CDR1 MGHRA, CDR2 YSYEKL. The CDR3 runs 18 residues. V was shortened by 0 bases and J by 0 bases, with 17 bases between the two germline ends.

Many counts were recorded for this clonotype. The chain uses TRBV5-1 and TRBJ2-1; D unresolved. The CDR3 consists of 14 residues. Deletions cut 0 bases from V and 15 bases from J, with 19 bases between. Germline CDR1 and CDR2: SGHRS and YFSETQ. CDR3 sequence reads: CASSLDFVNRSPFF. CDR3 DNA: TGCGCCAGCAGCTTGGATTTCGTGAACCGAAGTCCGTTCTTC. The complete variable domain, with remaining parts taken from reference TRBV5-1 and TRBJ2-1, reads KAGVTQTPRYLIKTRGQQVTLSCSPISGHRSVSWYQQTPGQGLQFLFEYFSETQRNKGNFPGRFSGRQFSNSRSEMNVSTLELGDSALYLCASSLDFVNRSPFFGPGTRLTVL.

The chain has TRBV27 and TRBJ1-4; D is undetermined. V was clipped by 3 bases and J by 4 bases, with 12 bases between them. This CDR3 spans 15 amino acids. Per the germline V gene, CDR1 is MNHEY and CDR2 is SMNVEV (reference sequence). The CDR3 protein is CASSLMGPDNEKLFF. CDR3 sequence (DNA): TGTGCCAGCAGTTTGATGGGTCCGGATAATGAAAAACTGTTTTTT. The full variable domain, in which reference TRBV27 and TRBJ1-4 provide the parts outside the CDR3, is EAQVTQNPRYLITVTGKKLTVTCSQNMNHEYMSWYRQDPGLGLRQIYYSMNVEVTDKGDVPEGYKVSRKEKRNFPLILESPSPNQTSLYFCASSLMGPDNEKLFFGSGTQLSVL.

The DNA of the CDR3 is TGTGCCAGCAGTACGACAAGAGTGGGTGGCTACACCTTC. Amino acids: CASSTTRVGGYTF. The chain is built from TRBV2 and TRBJ1-2; D gene ambiguous. The length of the CDR3 is 13 residues. Trimming shortened V by 5 bases and J by 7 bases, and 14 bases separated the two germline ends. CDR1 and CDR2 (germline): SNHLY, FYNNEI.

The J gene is TRBJ1-1, the V gene TRBV11-1; no definite D call. Deletions cut 4 bases from V and 6 bases from J, with 12 bases between. Per the germline V gene, CDR1 is SGHAT and CDR2 is FQDESV (reference sequence). There are 13 residues in the CDR3. CDR3 sequence: CASSSVTISEAFF. The CDR3 DNA reads as TGTGCCAGCAGCTCGGTCACGATTTCTGAAGCTTTCTTT.

This clonotype was seen repeatedly, ten times or more. The J gene is TRBJ2-3, the V gene TRBV7-2; the D is unclear. V was shortened by 3 bases and J by 5 bases, with 6 bases between the two germline ends. The CDR3 runs 12 residues. Germline V CDR1 and CDR2: SGHTA, FQGNSA. Here the CDR3 reads CASSFSGDTQYF. The CDR3 DNA reads as TGTGCCAGCAGCTTTTCCGGAGATACGCAGTATTTT.

The J gene is TRBJ1-1, the V gene TRBV5-1, with TRBD1 identical over 7 bases. Trimming took 0 bases from V and 3 from J; bases not matched to a gene: 5. The CDR3 spans 15 residues. CDR1 is SGHRS, CDR2 YFSETQ, per germline. In nucleotides, the CDR3 is TGCGCCAGCAGCTTGGGACAGGGAGGGGACACTGAAGCTTTCTTT. Encoded protein: CASSLGQGGDTEAFF.

This clonotype occurred a few times. CDR3 DNA sequence: TGTGCCAGCAGCCCTTTTCTATGGGAGACCCAGTACTTC. Residues: CASSPFLWETQYF. This chain connects TRBV3-1 to TRBJ2-5, with unresolved D. The V end lost 4 bases, the J end lost 5 bases, and 11 bases lay between the germline ends. The V gene's germline CDR1 is LGHDT and CDR2 YNNKEL (reference sequence). This CDR3 region has 13 residues.

This clonotype was found a few times. The V call is TRBV2, the J call TRBJ1-1, with D unclear. Germline V gene lookup returns CDR1 SNHLY and CDR2 FYNNEI. Trimming took 3 bases from V and 1 from J, leaving 6 bases between them. CDR3 length equals 13 residues. The CDR3, as DNA: TGTGCCAGCAGTGAGTCGAAGAACACTGAAGCTTTCTTT. Protein product: CASSESKNTEAFF.

The gene calls are TRBV15 and TRBJ2-7, with a tentative D call TRBD2 (6 bases). Germline V CDR1 and CDR2: LNHNV, YYDKDF (reference sequence). V was pared by 3 bases and J by 4 bases, with 13 bases between. The CDR3 sequence is 14 residues long. CDR3 in amino acids: CATSRVSGLYEQYF. The CDR3 DNA is TGTGCCACCAGCAGGGTGTCGGGACTTTACGAGCAGTACTTC.

The chain joins TRBV5-1 to TRBJ2-4; maybe TRBD1 (6 bases). V lost 0 bases, J lost 8 bases, and 21 bases lay in between. The germline V gene encodes CDR1 SGHRS and CDR2 YFSETQ. The CDR3 is made up of 17 amino acids. The CDR3 sequence: CASSLAIFGEQGDIQYF. The CDR3 DNA reads TGCGCCAGCAGCTTGGCAATATTCGGGGAACAGGGCGACATTCAGTACTTC.

CDR3 bases: TGTGCCAGCAGCTTACTATCGCCGGTAGATGAGCAGTTCTTC. This encodes CASSLLSPVDEQFF. The V and J genes are TRBV5-5 and TRBJ2-1; D is uncertain. Per germline, CDR1 SGHKS and CDR2 YYEKEE (reference sequence). CDR3 length: 14 residues. Trimming stripped 2 bases from V and 8 bases from J, with 14 bases between.

V is TRBV9 and J is TRBJ2-3, with 8 bases fitting TRBD1. Trimming took 2 bases from V and 5 from J; bases not matched to a gene: 7. In germline, CDR1 is SGDLS, CDR2 YYNGEE. This CDR3 has 15 residues. The CDR3 is CASSVNGQGGDTQYF. CDR3 nucleotides: TGTGCCAGCAGCGTTAACGGACAGGGAGGAGATACGCAGTATTTT.

This clonotype was counted between two and nine times. The DNA for the CDR3 is TGTGCCAGCAGACCAACCGGGACAGGGAGCGGCTACACCTTC. It yields the protein CASRPTGTGSGYTF. The chain carries TRBV6-2 or TRBV6-3 and TRBJ1-2; 9 bases agree with TRBD1. Germline V gives CDR1 MNHEY, CDR2 SVGEGT. This CDR3 is 14 amino acids long. Trimming cost V 6 bases and J 8 bases; bases outside gene matches: 10.

The chain combines TRBV7-2 with TRBJ2-3; 9 bases are shared with TRBD1. This CDR3 region has 17 residues. The germline CDR1 and CDR2 sequences are SGHTA and FQGNSA. After removal of 5 bases from V and 4 bases from J, the junction contained 13 bases not matched to a gene. The DNA for the CDR3 is TGTGCCAGCAGCCCACCCCGGGACAGGGTCCCTCCAGATACGCAGTATTTT. Its translation: CASSPPRDRVPPDTQYF.

This clonotype showed up just a few times. V usage is TRBV7-9 and J usage is TRBJ2-3, with D tentatively TRBD2 (7 bases). Trimming removed 5 bases at V and 2 bases at J, with 26 bases between. This CDR3 is 19 amino acids long. Germline lookup yields CDR1 SEHNR and CDR2 FQNEAQ (reference sequence). This chain's CDR3 is CASSPKGAGADYFTDTQYF. CDR3 sequence (DNA): TGTGCCAGCAGCCCGAAAGGTGCGGGGGCCGATTATTTCACAGATACGCAGTATTTT.

V is TRBV2 and J is TRBJ1-4; 9 bases line up with TRBD1. The length of the CDR3 is 17 residues. Germline CDR1 SNHLY, CDR2 FYNNEI. V dropped 5 bases and J dropped 5; count of bases not matched to a gene: 12. The CDR3 DNA follows: TGTGCCAGCAGTCCCAACACAGCCGGGACAGGGAATGAAAAACTGTTTTTT. Protein: CASSPNTAGTGNEKLFF.